Listed below are T cell receptor beta chains from one sample, sequenced in a study of T cells in Graves' hyperthyroidism and ophthalmopathy. Each CDR3 protein gets one entry after TCRdb re-called the multiplex PCR reads with MiXCR. The repertoire holds roughly 500,000 distinct CDR3 sequences, roughly a sixth seen once, with about 29% in the top ten. The sequencing input was blood. These TCRs come from a woman aged 25-40 years with Graves' ophthalmopathy. CDR3s include the opening cysteine and the closing phenylalanine or tryptophan. A D gene is named only where the DNA matches it firmly. Clone size is stated in some rows and not others, as once, few, many or a class when expanded.

j_call d_call v_call clone_size cdr3_aa cdr3_nt
TRBJ2-1 TRBD2 TRBV24-1 many CATSRPLGLGYNEQFF TGTGCCACCAGCCGTCCTCTTGGACTAGGGTACAATGAGCAGTTCTTC
TRBJ1-4 NA TRBV12-3/TRBV12-4 NA CASSLYRASNEKLFF TGTGCCAGCAGTTTATACAGGGCCTCAAATGAAAAACTGTTTTTT
TRBJ1-1 NA TRBV6-2/TRBV6-3 many CASSFGLEPEAFF TGTGCCAGCAGTTTTGGGTTAGAGCCTGAAGCTTTCTTT
TRBJ2-7 NA TRBV20-1 many CSAKHMDGRTYEQYF TGCAGTGCTAAACATATGGACGGTAGGACATACGAGCAGTACTTC
TRBJ2-1 TRBD2 TRBV6-2/TRBV6-3 NA CASSYGTSGIYNEQFF TGTGCCAGCAGTTACGGGACTAGCGGAATATACAATGAGCAGTTCTTC
TRBJ1-6 TRBD1 TRBV12-3/TRBV12-4 many CASRQGDRGLTPLHF TGTGCCAGCAGGCAAGGTGACAGGGGGCTTACACCCCTCCACTTT
TRBJ2-1 NA TRBV12-3/TRBV12-4 NA CASRTHWEDEQFF TGTGCCAGCAGGACACACTGGGAGGATGAGCAGTTCTTC
TRBJ1-1 NA TRBV2 many CASTKDRWVTEAFF TGTGCCAGCACTAAAGACAGGTGGGTCACTGAAGCTTTCTTT
TRBJ2-7 TRBD2 TRBV5-1 NA CASSSLGGFDEQYF TGCGCCAGCAGCAGCCTCGGGGGGTTTGACGAGCAGTACTTC
TRBJ2-5 TRBD2 TRBV11-2 many CASSLGWTSEESGETQYF TGTGCCAGCAGCTTAGGGTGGACTAGCGAAGAAAGCGGAGAGACCCAGTACTTC